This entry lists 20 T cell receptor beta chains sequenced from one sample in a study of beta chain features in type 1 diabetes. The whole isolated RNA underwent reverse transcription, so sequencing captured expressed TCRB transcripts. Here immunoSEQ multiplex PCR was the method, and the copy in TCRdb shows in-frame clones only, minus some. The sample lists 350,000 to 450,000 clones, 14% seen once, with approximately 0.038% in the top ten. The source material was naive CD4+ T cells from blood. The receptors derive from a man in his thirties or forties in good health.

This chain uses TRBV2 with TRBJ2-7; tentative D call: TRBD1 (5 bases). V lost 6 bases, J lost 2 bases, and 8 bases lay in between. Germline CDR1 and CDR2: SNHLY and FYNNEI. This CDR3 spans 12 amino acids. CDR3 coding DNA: TGTGCCAGCAGCCTACAGGCCTACGAGCAGTACTTC. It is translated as CASSLQAYEQYF.

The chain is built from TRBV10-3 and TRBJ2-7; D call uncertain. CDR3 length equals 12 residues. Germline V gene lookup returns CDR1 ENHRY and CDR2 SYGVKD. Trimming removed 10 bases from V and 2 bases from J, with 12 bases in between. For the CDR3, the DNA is TGTGCCACCGGCACGTCTACCTACGAGCAGTACGTC. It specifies CATGTSTYEQYV.

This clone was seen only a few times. The CDR3, as DNA: TGTGCCAGTAGTATTCAAGCGGGAGTTACATACAATGAGCAGTTCTTC. Translated, it gives CASSIQAGVTYNEQFF. V is TRBV19 and J is TRBJ2-1; TRBD2 agrees at 8 bases. The CDR3 spans 16 residues. The V and J ends lost 3 bases and 4 bases, in that order; junction bases with no gene match: 8. CDR1 is LNHDA and CDR2 is SQIVND in the germline V gene (reference sequence).

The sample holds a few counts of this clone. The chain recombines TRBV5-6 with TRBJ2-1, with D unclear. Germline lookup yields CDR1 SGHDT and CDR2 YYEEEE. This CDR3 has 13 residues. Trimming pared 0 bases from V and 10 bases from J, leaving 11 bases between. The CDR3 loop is CASSLGLLGEQFF. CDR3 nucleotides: TGTGCCAGCAGCTTGGGACTCCTGGGAGAGCAGTTCTTC.

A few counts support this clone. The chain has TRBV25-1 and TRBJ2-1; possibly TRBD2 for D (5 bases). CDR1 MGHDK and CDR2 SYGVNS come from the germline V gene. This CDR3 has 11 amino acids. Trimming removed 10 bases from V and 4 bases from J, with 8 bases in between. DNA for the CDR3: TGTGCCACGGGCGGGTACAATGAGCAGTTCTTC. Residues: CATGGYNEQFF. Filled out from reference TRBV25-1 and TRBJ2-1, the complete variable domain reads EADIYQTPRYLVIGTGKKITLECSQTMGHDKMYWYQQDPGMELHLIHYSYGVNSTEKGDLSSESTVSRIRTEHFPLTLESARPSHTSQYLCATGGYNEQFFGPGTRLTVL.

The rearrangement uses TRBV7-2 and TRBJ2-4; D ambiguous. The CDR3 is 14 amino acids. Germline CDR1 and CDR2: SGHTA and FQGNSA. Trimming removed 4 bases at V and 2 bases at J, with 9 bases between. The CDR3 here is CASSSTVSKNIQYF. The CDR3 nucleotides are TGTGCCAGCAGCTCGACGGTTTCCAAAAACATTCAGTACTTC.

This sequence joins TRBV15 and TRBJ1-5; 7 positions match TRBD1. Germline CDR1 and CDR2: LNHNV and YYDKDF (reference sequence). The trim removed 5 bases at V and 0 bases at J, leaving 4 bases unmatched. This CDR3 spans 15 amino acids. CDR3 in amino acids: CATSEDRNSNQPQHF. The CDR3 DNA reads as TGTGCCACCAGCGAGGACAGGAATAGCAATCAGCCCCAGCATTTT.

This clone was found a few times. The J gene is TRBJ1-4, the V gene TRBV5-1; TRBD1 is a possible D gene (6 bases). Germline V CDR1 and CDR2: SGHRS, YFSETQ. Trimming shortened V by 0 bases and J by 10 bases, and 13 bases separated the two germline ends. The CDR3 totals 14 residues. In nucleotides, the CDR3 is TGCGCCAGCAGCTTGGAAGTGGGGGCGGCAAAACTGTTTTTT. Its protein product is CASSLEVGAAKLFF.

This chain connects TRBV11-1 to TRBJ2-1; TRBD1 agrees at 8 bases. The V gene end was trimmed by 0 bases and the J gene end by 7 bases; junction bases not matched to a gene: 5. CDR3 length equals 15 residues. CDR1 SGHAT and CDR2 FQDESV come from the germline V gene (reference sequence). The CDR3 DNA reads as TGTGCCAGCAGCTTAGCGGACAGGGTACTGAATGAGCAGTTCTTC. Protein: CASSLADRVLNEQFF.

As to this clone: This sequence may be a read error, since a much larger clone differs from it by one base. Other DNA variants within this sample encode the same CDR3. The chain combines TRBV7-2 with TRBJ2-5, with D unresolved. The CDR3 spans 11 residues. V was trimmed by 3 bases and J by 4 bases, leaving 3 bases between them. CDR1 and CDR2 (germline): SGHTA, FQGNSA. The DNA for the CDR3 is TGTGCCAGCAGCTTTGGAGAGACCCAGTACTTC. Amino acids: CASSFGETQYF.

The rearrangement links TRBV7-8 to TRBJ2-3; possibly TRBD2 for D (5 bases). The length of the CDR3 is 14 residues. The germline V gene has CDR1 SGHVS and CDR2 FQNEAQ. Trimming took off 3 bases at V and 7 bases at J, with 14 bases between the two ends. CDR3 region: CASSLSFPGNTQYF. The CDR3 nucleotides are TGTGCCAGCAGCTTGAGCTTCCCCGGGAATACGCAGTATTTT.

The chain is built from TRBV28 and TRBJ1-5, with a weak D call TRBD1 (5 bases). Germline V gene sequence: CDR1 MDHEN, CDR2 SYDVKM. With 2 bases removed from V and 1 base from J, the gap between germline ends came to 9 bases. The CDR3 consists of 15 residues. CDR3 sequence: CASSLQGGSNQPQHF. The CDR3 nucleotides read TGTGCCAGCAGTTTACAGGGAGGGAGCAATCAGCCCCAGCATTTT.

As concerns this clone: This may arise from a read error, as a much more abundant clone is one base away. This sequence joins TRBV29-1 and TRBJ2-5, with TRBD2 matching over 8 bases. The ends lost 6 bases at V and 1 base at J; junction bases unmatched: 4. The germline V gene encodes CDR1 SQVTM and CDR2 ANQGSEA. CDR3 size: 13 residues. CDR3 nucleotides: TGCAGCGTAGCGGGGGCGGGCCAAGAGACCCAGTACTTC. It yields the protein CSVAGAGQETQYF. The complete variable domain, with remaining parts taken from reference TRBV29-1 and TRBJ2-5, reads SAVISQKPSRDICQRGTSLTIQCQVDSQVTMMFWYRQQPGQSLTLIATANQGSEATYESGFVIDKFPISRPNLTFSTLTVSNMSPEDSSIYLCSVAGAGQETQYFGPGTRLLVL.

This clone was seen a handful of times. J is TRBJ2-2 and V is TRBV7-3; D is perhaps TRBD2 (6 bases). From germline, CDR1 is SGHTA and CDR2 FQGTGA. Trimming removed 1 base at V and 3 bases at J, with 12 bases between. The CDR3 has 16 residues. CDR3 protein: CASSLRRVADTGELFF. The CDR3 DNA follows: TGTGCCAGCAGCTTAAGGAGGGTAGCTGACACCGGGGAGCTGTTTTTT.

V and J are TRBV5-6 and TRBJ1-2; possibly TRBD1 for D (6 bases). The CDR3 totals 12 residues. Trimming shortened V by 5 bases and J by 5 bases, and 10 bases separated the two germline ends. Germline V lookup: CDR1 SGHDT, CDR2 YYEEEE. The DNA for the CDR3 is TGTGCCAGCAGGTTAGGACAGTATGGCTACACCTTC. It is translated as CASRLGQYGYTF.

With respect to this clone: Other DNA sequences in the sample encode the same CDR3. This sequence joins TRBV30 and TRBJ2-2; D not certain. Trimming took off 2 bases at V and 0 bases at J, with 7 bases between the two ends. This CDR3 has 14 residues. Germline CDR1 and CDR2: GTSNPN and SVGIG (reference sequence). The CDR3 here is CAWSRRANTGELFF. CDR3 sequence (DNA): TGTGCCTGGAGTAGGCGTGCGAACACCGGGGAGCTGTTTTTT.

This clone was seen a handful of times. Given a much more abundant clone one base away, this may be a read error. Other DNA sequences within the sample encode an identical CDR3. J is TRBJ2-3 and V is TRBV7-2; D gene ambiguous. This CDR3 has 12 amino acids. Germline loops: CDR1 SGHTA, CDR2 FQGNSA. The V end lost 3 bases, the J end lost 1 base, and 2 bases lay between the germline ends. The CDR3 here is CASSFGTDTQYF. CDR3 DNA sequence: TGTGCCAGCAGCTTTGGCACAGATACGCAGTATTTT.

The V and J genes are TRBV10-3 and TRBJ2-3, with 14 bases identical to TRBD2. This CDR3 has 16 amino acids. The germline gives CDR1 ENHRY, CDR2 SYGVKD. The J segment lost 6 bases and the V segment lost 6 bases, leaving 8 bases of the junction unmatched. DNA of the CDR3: TGTGCCATCAGCCCGACTAGCGGGAGGGCCGGGGATACGCAGTATTTT. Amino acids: CAISPTSGRAGDTQYF.

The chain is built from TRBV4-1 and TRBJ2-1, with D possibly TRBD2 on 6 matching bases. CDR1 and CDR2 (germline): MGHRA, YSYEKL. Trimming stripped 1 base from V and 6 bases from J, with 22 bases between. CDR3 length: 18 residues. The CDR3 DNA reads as TGCGCCAGCAGCCAAGGGGGGGATAAAGTGGTAAATCGCAATGAGCAGTTCTTC. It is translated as CASSQGGDKVVNRNEQFF.

This CDR3 is CATSPRAANTEAFF. The CDR3 DNA is TGTGCCACCAGCCCAAGGGCAGCTAACACTGAAGCTTTCTTT. This sequence joins TRBV15 and TRBJ1-1; unclear D gene. Per the germline V gene, CDR1 is LNHNV and CDR2 is YYDKDF (reference sequence). This CDR3 is built from 14 residues. V was shortened by 5 bases and J by 2 bases, with 12 bases between the two germline ends.